These 2 T cell receptor beta chains were all obtained from the same sample, sequenced in a study of T cells in tumors after PD-1 blockade (dated by TCRdb to about 2019). Interpreted using the paper, the time point label stands for: before anti-PD-1 therapy. The library was made by the immunoSEQ multiplex PCR assay. TCRdb limited this immuneACCESS table to in-frame rearrangements with V and J called. A share of clones is missing; checked studies link under half to unresolved V genes, and the rest is unexplained. A total of 40,000 to 55,000 clones appear in this sample, about four fifths of them only once. Approximately 15% of the sample belongs to the ten largest clones. This material consisted of PBMCs, taken before anti-PD-1 treatment. The source is a human donor with basal cell carcinoma.

V usage is TRBV6-6 and J usage is TRBJ1-3, with D perhaps TRBD1 (6 bases). V lost 0 bases to trimming and J lost 8 bases, with 11 bases between them. This CDR3 has 14 amino acids. Germline V gene sequence: CDR1 MNHNY, CDR2 SVGAGI (reference sequence). The CDR3: CASSYSGTSYTIYF. The CDR3 DNA reads TGTGCCAGCAGTTACTCGGGGACATCATACACCATATATTTT.

The rearrangement joins TRBV28 to TRBJ1-2; TRBD1 agrees at 10 bases. The V and J ends lost 6 bases and 0 bases, in that order; junction bases with no gene match: 10. Germline CDR1 MDHEN, CDR2 SYDVKM. This CDR3 has 17 residues. This CDR3 reads CASSLSTGTGANYGYTF. The CDR3 nucleotides read TGTGCCAGCAGCCTCTCGACCGGGACAGGGGCTAACTATGGCTACACCTTC.